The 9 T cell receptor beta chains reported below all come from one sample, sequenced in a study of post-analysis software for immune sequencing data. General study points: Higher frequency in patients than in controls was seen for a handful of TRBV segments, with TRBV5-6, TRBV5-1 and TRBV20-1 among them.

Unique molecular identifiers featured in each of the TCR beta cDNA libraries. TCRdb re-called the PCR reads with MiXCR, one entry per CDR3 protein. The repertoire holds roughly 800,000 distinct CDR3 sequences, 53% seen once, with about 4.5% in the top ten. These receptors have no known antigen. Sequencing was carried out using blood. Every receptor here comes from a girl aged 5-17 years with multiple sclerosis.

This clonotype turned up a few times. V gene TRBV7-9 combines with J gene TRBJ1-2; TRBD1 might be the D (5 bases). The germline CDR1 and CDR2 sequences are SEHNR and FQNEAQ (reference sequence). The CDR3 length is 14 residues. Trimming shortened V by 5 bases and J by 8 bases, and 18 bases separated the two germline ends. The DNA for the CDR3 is TGTGCCAGCAGCCAGATCGGAGGGGTCGAGGGCTACACCTTC. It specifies CASSQIGGVEGYTF.

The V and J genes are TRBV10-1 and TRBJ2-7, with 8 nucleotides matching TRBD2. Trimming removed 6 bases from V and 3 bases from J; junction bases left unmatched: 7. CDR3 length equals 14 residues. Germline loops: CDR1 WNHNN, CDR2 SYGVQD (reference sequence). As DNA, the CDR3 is TGCGCCAGCAGGGTTCAGGCGGGAGGCTACGAGCAGTACTTC. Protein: CASRVQAGGYEQYF.

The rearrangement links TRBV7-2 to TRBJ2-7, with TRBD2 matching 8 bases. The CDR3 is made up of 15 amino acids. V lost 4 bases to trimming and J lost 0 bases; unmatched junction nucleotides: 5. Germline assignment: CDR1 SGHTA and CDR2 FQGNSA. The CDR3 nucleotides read TGTGCCAGCAGCTCGATAGCGGGGTTCTCCTACGAGCAGTACTTC. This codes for CASSSIAGFSYEQYF. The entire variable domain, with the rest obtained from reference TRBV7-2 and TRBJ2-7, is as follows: GAGVSQSPSNKVTEKGKDVELRCDPISGHTALYWYRQSLGQGLEFLIYFQGNSAPDKSGLPSDRFSAERTGGSVSTLTIQRTQQEDSAVYLCASSSIAGFSYEQYFGPGTRLTVT.

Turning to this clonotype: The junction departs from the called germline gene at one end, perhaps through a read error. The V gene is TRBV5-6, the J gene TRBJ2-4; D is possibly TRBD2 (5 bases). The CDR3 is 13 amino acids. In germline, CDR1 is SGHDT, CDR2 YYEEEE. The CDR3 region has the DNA TGTGCCAGCAGTTGGCTAGCCACAAACATTCAGTACTTC. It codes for CASSWLATNIQYF.

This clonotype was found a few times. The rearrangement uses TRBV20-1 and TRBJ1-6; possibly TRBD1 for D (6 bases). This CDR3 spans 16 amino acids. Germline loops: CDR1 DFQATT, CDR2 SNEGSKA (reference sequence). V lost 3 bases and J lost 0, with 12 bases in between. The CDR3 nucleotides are TGCAGTGCTAGTCGACAGGCCGGCTCCTATAATTCACCCCTCCACTTT. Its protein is CSASRQAGSYNSPLHF.

CDR3 sequence: CSVEAGVAKNIQYF. In nucleotides, the CDR3 is TGCAGCGTTGAGGCAGGGGTAGCCAAAAACATTCAGTACTTC. The chain combines TRBV29-1 with TRBJ2-4; D might be TRBD1 (6 bases). The CDR3 is 14 residues long. Germline-derived CDR1 and CDR2 are SQVTM and ANQGSEA. Trimming took 3 bases from V and 0 from J, leaving 9 bases between them.

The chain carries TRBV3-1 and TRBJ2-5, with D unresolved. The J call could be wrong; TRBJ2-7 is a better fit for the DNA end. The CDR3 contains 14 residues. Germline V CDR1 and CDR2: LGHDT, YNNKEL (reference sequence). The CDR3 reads CASSSNWNSYEQYF. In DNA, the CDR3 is TGTGCCAGCAGCTCTAATTGGAACTCCTACGAGCAGTACTTC.

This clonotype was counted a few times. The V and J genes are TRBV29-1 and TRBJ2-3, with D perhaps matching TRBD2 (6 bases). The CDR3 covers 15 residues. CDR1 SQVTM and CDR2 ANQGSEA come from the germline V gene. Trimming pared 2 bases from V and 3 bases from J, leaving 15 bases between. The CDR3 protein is CSVENPVGGTDTQYF. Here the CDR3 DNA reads TGCAGCGTTGAAAACCCGGTGGGAGGTACAGATACGCAGTATTTT.

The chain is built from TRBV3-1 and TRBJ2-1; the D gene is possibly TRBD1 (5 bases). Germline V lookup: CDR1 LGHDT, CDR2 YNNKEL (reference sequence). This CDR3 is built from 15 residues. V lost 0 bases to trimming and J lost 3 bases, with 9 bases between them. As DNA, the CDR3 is TGTGCCAGCAGCCAAGAAAGGGGTAGCTACAATGAGCAGTTCTTC. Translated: CASSQERGSYNEQFF.